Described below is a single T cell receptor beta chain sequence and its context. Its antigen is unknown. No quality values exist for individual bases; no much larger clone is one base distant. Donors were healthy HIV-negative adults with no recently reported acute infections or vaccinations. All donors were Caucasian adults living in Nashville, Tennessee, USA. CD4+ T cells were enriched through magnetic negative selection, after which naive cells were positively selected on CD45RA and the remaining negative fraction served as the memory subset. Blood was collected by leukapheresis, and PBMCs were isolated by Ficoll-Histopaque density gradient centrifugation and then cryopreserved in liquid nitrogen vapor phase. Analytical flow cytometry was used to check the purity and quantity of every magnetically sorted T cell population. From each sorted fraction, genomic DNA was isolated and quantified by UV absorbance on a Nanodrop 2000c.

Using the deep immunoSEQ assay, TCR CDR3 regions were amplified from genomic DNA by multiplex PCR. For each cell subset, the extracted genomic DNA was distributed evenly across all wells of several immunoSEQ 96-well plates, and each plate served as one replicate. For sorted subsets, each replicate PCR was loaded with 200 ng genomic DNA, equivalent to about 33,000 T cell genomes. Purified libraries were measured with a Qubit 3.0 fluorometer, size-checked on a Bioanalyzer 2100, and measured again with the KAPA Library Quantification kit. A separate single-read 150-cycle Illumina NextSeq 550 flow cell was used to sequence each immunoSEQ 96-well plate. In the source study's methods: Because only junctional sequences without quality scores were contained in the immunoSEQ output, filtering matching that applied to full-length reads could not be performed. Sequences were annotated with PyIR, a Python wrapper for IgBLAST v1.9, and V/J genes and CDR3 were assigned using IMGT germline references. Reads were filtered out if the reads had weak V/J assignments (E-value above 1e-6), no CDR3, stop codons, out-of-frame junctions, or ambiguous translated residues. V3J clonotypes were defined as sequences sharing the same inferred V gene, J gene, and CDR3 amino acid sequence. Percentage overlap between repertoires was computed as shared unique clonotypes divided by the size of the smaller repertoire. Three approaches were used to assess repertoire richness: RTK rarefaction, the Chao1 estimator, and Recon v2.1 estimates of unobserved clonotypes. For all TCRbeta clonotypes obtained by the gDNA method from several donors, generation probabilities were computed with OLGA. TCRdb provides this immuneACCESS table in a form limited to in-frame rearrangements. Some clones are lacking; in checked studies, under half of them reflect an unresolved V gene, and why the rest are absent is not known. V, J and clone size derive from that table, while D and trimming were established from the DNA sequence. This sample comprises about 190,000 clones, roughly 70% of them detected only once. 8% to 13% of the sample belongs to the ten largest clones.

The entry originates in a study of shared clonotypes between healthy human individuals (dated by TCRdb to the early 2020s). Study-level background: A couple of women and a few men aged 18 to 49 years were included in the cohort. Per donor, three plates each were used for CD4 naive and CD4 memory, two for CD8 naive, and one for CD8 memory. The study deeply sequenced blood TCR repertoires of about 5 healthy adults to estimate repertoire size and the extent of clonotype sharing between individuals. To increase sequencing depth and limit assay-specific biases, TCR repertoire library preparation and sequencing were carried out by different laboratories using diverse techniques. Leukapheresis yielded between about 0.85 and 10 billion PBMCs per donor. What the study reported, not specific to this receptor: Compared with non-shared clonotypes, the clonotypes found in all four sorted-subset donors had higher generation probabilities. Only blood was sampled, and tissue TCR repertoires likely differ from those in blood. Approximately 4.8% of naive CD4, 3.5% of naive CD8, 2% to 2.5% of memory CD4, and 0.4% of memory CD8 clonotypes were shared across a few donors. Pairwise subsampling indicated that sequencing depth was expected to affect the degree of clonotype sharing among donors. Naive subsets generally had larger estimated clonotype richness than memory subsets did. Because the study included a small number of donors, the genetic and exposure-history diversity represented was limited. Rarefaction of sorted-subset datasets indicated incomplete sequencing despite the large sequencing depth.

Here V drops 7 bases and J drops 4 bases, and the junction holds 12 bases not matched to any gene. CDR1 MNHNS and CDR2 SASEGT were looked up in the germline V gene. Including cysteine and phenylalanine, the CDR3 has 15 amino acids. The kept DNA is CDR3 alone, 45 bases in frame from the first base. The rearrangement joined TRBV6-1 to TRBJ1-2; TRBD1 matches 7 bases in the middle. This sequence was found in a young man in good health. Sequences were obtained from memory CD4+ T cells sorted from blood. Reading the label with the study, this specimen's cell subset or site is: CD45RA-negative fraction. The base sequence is TGTGCCAGCACATGGACAGGCCGCTCCAGCTATGGCTACACCTTC. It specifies CASTWTGRSSYGYTF.